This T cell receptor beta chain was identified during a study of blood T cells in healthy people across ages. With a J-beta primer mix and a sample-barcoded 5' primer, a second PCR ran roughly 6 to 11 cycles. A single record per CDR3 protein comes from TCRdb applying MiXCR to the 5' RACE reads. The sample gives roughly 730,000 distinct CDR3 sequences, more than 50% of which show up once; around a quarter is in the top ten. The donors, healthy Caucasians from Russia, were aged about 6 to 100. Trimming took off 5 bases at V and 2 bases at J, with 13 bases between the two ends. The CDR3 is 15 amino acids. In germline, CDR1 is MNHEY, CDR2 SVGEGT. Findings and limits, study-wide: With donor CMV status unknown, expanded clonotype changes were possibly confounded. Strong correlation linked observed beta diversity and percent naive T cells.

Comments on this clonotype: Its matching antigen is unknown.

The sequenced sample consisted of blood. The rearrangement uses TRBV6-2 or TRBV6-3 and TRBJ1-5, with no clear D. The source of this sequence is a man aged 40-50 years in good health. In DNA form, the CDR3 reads TGTGCCAGCAGTAAACAGCGGATTGGCAATCAGCCCCAGCATTTT. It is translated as CASSKQRIGNQPQHF.